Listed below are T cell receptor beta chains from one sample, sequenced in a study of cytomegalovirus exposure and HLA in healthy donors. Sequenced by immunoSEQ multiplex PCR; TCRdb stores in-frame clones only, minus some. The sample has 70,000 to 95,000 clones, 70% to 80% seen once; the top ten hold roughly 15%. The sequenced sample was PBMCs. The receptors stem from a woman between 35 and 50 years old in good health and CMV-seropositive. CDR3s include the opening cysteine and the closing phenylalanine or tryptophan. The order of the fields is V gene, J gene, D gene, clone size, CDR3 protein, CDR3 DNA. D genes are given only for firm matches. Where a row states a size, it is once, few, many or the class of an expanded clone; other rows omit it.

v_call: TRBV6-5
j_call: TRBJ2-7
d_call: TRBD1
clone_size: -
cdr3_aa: CASSYFRQGNHEQYF
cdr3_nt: TGTGCCAGCAGTTACTTTAGACAGGGGAACCACGAGCAGTACTTC

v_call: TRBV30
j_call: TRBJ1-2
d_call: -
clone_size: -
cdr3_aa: CAWNYAIGGYTF
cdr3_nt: TGTGCCTGGAATTATGCGATCGGTGGCTACACCTTC

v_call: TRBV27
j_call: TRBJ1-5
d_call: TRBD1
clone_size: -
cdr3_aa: CASSPGQRDQPQHF
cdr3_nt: TGTGCCAGCAGTCCGGGACAGAGAGATCAGCCCCAGCATTTT

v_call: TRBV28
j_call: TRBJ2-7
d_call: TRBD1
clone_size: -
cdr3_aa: CASSLTGPYEQYF
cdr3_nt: TGTGCCAGCAGTTTGACAGGGCCCTACGAGCAGTACTTC

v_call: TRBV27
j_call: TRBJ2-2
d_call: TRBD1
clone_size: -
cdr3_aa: CASSLSTGGRMNTGELFF
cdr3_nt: TGTGCCAGCAGTTTATCGACAGGGGGCCGTATGAACACCGGGGAGCTGTTTTTT

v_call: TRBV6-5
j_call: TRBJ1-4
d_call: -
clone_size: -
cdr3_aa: CASSLGRANEKLFF
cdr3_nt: TGTGCCAGCAGTCTGGGGCGAGCTAATGAAAAACTGTTTTTT

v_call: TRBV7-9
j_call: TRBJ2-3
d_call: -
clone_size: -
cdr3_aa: CASSLGTGGPDTQYF
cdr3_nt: TGTGCCAGCAGCTTAGGGACCGGAGGGCCAGATACGCAGTATTTT

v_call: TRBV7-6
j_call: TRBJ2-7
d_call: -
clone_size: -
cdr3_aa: CASSLNPEASYEQYF
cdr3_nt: TGTGCCAGCAGCTTAAACCCCGAAGCCTCCTACGAGCAGTACTTC

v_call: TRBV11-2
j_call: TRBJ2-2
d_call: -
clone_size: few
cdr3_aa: CASSYSGELFF
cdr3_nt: TGTGCCAGCAGCTACTCAGGGGAGCTGTTTTTT

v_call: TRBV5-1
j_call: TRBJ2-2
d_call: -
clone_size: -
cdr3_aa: CASSLDSANTGELFF
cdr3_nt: TGCGCCAGCAGCTTGGACTCTGCGAACACCGGGGAGCTGTTTTTT

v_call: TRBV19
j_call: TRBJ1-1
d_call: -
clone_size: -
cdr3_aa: CASSIFQGRTEAFF
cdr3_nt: TGTGCCAGTAGTATTTTCCAGGGTCGGACTGAAGCTTTCTTT

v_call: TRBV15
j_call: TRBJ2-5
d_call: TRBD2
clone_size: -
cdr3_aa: CATRSGNSGGQETQYF
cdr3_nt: TGTGCCACCAGGTCCGGTAACAGCGGGGGGCAAGAGACCCAGTACTTC

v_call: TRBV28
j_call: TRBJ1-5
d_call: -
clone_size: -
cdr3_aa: CASSSRGGYSNQPQHF
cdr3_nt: TGTGCCAGCAGCTCCAGGGGCGGCTATAGCAATCAGCCCCAGCATTTT

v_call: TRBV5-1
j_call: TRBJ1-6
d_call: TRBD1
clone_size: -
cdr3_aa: CASSAGQGANSPLHF
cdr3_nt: TGCGCCAGCAGCGCGGGACAGGGCGCTAATTCACCCCTCCACTTT

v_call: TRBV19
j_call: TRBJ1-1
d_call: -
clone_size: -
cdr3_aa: CASSMPGSGTEAFF
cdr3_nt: TGTGCCAGTAGTATGCCAGGGTCGGGCACTGAAGCTTTCTTT

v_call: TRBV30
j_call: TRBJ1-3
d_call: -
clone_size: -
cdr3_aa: CAWSQGLLVGNTIYF
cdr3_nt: TGTGCCTGGTCGCAGGGGCTTCTTGTTGGAAACACCATATATTTT

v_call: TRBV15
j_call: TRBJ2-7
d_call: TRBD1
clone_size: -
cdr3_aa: CATSRGTGPYEQYF
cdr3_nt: TGTGCCACCAGCAGAGGGACAGGCCCCTACGAGCAGTACTTC

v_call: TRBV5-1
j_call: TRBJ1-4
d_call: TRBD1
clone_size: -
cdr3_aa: CASSGTVTNEKLFF
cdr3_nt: TGCGCCAGCAGCGGGACAGTAACTAATGAAAAACTGTTTTTT

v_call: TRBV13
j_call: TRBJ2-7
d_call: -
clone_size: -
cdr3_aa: CASSLVGSYEQYF
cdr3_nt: TGTGCCAGCAGCCTAGTCGGCTCCTACGAGCAGTACTTC

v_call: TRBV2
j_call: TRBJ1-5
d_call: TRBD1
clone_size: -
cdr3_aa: CASRTGGMSNQPQHF
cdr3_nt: TGTGCCAGCCGGACAGGGGGCATGAGCAATCAGCCCCAGCATTTT

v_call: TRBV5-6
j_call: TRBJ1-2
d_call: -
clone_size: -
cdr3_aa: CASSLVGANYGYTF
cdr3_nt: TGTGCCAGCAGCTTGGTGGGGGCGAACTATGGCTACACCTTC

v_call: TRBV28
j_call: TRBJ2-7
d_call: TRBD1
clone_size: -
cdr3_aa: CASSPRGTGAYEQYF
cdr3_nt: TGTGCCAGCAGTCCCCGCGGGACAGGGGCCTACGAGCAGTACTTC

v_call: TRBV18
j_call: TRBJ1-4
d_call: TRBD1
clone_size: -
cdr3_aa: CASSPQQGANEKLFF
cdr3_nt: TGTGCCAGCTCACCCCAACAGGGGGCTAATGAAAAACTGTTTTTT

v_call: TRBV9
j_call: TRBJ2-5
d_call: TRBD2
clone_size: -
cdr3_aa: CASSKTSGGKETQYF
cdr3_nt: TGTGCCAGCAGCAAGACTAGCGGGGGGAAAGAGACCCAGTACTTC

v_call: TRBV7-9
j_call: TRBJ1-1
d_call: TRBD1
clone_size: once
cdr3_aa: CASSSGQGATEAFF
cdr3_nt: TGTGCCAGCAGCTCAGGACAGGGAGCCACTGAAGCTTTCTTT

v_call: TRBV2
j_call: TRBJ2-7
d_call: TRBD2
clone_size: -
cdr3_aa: CASSAAGGPSYEQYF
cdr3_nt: TGTGCCAGCAGTGCGGCGGGGGGGCCGTCCTACGAGCAGTACTTC

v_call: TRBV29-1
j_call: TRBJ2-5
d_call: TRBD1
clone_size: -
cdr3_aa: CSTDRDAETQYF
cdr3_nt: TGCAGCACAGACAGGGACGCAGAGACCCAGTACTTC

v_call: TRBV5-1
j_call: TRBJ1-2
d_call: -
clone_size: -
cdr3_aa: CASSPETGYGYTF
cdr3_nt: TGCGCCAGCAGCCCTGAGACAGGCTATGGCTACACCTTC

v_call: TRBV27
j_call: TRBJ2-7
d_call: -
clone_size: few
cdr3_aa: CASRFRDMSSYEQYF
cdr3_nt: TGTGCCAGCCGCTTTCGGGACATGAGCTCCTACGAGCAGTACTTC

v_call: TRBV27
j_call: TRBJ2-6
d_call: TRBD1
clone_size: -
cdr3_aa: CASTLGRGSGANVLTF
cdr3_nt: TGTGCCAGCACCCTCGGCAGGGGGTCTGGGGCCAACGTCCTGACTTTC

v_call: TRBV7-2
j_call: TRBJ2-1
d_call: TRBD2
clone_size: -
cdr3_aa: CASSDPLAGGYNEQFF
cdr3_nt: TGTGCCAGCAGCGACCCACTAGCGGGAGGTTACAATGAGCAGTTCTTC

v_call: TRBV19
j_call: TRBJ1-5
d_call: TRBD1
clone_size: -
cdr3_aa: CASSASTGDNQPQHF
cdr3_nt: TGTGCCAGTAGTGCCTCGACAGGGGACAATCAGCCCCAGCATTTT